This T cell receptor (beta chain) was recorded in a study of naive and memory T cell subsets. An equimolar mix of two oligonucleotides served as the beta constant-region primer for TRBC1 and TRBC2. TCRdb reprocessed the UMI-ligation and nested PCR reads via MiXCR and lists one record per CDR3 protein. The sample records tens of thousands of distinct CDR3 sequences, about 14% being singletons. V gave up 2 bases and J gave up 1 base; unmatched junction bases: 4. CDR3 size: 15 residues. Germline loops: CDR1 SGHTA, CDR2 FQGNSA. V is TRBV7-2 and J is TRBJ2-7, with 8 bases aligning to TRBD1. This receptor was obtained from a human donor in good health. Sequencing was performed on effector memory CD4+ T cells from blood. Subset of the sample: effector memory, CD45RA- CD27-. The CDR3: CASSLRGTGSYEQYF. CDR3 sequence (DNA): TGTGCCAGCAGCTTAAGAGGGACAGGTTCCTACGAGCAGTACTTC.